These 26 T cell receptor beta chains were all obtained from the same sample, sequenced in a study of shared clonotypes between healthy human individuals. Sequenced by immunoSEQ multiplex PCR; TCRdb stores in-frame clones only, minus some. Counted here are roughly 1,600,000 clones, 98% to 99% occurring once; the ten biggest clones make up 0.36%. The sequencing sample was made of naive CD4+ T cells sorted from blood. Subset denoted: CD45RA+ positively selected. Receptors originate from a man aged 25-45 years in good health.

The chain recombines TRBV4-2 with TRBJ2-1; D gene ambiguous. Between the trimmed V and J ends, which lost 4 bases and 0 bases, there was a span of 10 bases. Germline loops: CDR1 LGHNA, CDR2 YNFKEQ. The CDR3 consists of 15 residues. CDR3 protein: CASSPTPSSYNEQFF. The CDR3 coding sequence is TGTGCCAGCAGCCCGACGCCTAGCTCCTACAATGAGCAGTTCTTC.

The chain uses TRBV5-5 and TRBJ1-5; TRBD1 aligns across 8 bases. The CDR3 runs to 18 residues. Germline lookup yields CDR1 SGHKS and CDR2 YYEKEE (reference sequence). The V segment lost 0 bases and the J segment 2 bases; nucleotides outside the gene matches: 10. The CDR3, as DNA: TGTGCCAGCAGCTTGGATGGGTGGACAGGGTTGGGCAATCAGCCCCAGCATTTT. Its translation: CASSLDGWTGLGNQPQHF.

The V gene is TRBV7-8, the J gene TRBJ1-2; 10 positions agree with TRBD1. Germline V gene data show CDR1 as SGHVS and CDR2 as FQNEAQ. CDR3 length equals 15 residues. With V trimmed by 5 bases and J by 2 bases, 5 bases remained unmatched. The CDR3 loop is CASSPAGQGNYGYTF. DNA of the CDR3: TGTGCCAGCAGCCCGGCGGGACAGGGGAACTATGGCTACACCTTC.

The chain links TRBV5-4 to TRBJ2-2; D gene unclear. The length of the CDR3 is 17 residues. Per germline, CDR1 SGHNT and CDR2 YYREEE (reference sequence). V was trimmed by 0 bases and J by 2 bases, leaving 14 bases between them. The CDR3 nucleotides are TGTGCCAGCAGCTTGGCCCGGCAGGCCCTTAACACCGGGGAGCTGTTTTTT. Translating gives CASSLARQALNTGELFF.

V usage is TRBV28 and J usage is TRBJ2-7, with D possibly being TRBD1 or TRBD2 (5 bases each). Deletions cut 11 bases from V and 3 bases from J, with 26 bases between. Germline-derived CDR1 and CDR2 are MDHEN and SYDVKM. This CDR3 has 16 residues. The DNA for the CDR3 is TGTGCCGACCCGGGACCCTGTTTCTCCAAGGACTACGAGCAGTACTTC. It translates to CADPGPCFSKDYEQYF.

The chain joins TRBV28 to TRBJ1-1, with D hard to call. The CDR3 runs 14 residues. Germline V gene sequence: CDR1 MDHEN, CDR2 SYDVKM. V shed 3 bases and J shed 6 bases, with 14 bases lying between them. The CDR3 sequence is CASSLLGRHAEAFF. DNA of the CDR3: TGTGCCAGCAGTTTGCTGGGGAGGCACGCTGAAGCTTTCTTT.

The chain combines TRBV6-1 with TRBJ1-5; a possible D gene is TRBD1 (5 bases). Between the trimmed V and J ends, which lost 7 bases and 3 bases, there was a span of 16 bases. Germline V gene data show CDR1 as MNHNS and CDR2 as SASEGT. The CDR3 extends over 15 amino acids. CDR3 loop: CASNFNGATNQPQHF. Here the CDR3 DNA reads TGTGCCAGCAATTTTAACGGGGCTACCAATCAGCCCCAGCATTTT.

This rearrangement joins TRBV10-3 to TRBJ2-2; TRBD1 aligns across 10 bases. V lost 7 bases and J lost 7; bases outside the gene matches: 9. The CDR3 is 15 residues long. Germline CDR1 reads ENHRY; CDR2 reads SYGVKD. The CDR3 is CAIKVSGTGDGELFF. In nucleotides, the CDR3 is TGTGCCATCAAGGTCTCCGGGACAGGGGACGGGGAGCTGTTTTTT.

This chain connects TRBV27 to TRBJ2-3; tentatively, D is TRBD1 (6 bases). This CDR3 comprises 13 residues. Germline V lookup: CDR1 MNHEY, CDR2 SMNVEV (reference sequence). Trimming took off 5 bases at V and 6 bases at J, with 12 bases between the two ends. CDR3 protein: CASSGQQGDTQYF. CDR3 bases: TGTGCCAGCAGTGGACAGCAGGGGGATACGCAGTATTTT.

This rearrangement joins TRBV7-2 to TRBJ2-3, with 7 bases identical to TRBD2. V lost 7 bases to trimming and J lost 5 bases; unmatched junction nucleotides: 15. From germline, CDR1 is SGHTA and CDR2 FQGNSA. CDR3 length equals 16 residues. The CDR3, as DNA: TGTGCCAGCACCATGGGCCCGGGAGGCTCCGGAGATACGCAGTATTTT. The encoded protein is CASTMGPGGSGDTQYF.

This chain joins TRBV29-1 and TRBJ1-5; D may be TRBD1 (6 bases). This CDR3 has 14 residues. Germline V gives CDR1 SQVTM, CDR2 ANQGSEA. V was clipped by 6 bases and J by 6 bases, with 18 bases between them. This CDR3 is CSVAEGGLGQPQHF. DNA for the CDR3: TGCAGCGTAGCCGAGGGGGGGTTGGGTCAGCCCCAGCATTTT.

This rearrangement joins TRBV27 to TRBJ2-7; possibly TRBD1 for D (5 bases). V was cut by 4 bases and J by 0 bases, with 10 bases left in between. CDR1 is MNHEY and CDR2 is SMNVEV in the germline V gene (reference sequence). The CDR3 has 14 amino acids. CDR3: CASSYQGSSYEQYF. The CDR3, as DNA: TGTGCCAGCAGTTACCAGGGTAGCTCCTACGAGCAGTACTTC.

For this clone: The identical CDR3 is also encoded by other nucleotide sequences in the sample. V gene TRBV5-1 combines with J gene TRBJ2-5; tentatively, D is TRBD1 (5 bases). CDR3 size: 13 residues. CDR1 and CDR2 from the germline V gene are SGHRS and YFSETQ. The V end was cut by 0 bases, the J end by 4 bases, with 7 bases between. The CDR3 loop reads CASSLGRGETQYF. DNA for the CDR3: TGCGCCAGCAGCTTGGGAAGGGGAGAGACCCAGTACTTC.

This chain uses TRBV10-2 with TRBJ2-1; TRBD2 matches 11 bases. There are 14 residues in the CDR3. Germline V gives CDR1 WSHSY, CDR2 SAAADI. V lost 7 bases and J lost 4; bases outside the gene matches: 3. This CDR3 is CASMGLAEYNEQFF. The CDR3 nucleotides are TGCGCCAGCATGGGACTAGCGGAGTACAATGAGCAGTTCTTC.

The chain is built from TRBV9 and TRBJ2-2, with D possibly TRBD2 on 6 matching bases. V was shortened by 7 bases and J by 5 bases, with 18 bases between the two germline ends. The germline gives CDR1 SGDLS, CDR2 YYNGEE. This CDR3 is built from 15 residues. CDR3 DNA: TGTGCCAGCTTACGAGGCCTAGGAGGGACCGGGGAGCTGTTTTTT. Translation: CASLRGLGGTGELFF.

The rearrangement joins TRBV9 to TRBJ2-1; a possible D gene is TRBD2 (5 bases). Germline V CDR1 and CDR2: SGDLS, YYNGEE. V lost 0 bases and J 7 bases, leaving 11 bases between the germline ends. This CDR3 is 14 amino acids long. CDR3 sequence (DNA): TGTGCCAGCAGCGTAGCCCAACTAGTTAATGAGCAGTTCTTC. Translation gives CASSVAQLVNEQFF. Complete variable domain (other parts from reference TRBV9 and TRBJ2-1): DSGVTQTPKHLITATGQRVTLRCSPRSGDLSVYWYQQSLDQGLQFLIQYYNGEERAKGNILERFSAQQFPDLHSELNLSSLELGDSALYFCASSVAQLVNEQFFGPGTRLTVL.

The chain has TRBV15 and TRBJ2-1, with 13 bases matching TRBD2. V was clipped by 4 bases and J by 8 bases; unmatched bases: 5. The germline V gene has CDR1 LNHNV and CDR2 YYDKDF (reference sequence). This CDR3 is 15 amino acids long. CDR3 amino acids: CATSTRLAGGDEQFF. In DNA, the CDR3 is TGTGCCACCAGCACCAGACTAGCGGGAGGTGATGAGCAGTTCTTC.

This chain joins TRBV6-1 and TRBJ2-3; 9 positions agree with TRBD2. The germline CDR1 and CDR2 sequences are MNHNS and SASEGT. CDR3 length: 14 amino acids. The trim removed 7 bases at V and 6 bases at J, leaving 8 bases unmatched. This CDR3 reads CASIRAGGADTQYF. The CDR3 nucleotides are TGTGCCAGCATTAGAGCGGGAGGAGCTGATACGCAGTATTTT.

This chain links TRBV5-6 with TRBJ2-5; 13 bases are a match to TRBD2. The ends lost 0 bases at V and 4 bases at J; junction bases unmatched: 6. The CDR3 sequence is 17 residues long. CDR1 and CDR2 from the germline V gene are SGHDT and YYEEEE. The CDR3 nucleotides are TGTGCCAGCAGCTTGGGACTAGCGGGAGGATCTCGAGAGACCCAGTACTTC. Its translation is CASSLGLAGGSRETQYF.

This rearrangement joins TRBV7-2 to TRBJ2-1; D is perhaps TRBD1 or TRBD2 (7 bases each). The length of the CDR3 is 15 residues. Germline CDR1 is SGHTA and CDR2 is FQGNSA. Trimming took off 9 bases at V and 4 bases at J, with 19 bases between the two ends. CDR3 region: CASKPGGGVYNEQFF. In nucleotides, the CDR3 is TGTGCCAGTAAACCAGGGGGAGGGGTGTACAATGAGCAGTTCTTC.

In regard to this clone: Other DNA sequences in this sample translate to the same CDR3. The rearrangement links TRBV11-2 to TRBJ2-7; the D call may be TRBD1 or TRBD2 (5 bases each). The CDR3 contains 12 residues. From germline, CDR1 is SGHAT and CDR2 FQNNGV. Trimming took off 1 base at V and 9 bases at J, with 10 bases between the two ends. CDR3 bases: TGTGCCAGCAGCTTAGTAGGGACCGGGCAGTACTTC. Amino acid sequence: CASSLVGTGQYF.

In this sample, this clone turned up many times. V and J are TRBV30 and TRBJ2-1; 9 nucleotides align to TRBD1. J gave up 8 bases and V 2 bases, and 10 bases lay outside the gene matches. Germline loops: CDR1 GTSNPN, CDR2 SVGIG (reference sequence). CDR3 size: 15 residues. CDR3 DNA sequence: TGTGCCTGGAGTCCCACCGGGACAGGGTTCCATGAGCAGTTCTTC. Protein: CAWSPTGTGFHEQFF. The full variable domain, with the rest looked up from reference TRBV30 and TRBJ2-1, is SQTIHQWPATLVQPVGSPLSLECTVEGTSNPNLYWYRQAAGRGLQLLFYSVGIGQISSEVPQNLSASRPQDRQFILSSKKLLLSDSGFYLCAWSPTGTGFHEQFFGPGTRLTVL.

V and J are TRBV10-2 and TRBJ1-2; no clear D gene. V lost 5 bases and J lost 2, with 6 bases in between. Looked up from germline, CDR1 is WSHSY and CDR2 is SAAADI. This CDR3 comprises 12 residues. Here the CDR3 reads CASSSTNYGYTF. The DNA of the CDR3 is TGCGCCAGCAGTTCTACGAACTATGGCTACACCTTC.

The DNA of the CDR3 is TGTGCCAGCAGCCCCCCGGGAGGGGGGGGCTTCGGCGAGCAGTACTTC. This translates into CASSPPGGGGFGEQYF. This chain uses TRBV5-4 with TRBJ2-7, with 8 nucleotides matching TRBD2. From germline, CDR1 is SGHNT and CDR2 YYREEE (reference sequence). The CDR3 spans 16 residues. V shed 4 bases and J 6 bases; nucleotides not matched to a gene: 15.

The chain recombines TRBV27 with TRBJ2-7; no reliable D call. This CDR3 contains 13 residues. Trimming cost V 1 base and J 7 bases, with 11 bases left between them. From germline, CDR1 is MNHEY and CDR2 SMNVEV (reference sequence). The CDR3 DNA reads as TGTGCCAGCAGTTTATTGAGGTTCGGAGAGCAGTACTTC. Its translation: CASSLLRFGEQYF.

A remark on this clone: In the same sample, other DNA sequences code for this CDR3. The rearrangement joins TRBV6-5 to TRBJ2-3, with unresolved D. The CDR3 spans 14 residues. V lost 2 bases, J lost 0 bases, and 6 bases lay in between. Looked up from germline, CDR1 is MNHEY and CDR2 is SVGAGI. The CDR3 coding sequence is TGTGCCAGCAGTTACCTTGGGAGCACAGATACGCAGTATTTT. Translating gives CASSYLGSTDTQYF.